Sequencing of this T cell receptor (beta chain) was carried out in a study of blood T cells in healthy people across ages. The people who gave samples were healthy Caucasians from Russia, aged roughly 6 to 95. Total RNA, at least 6 micrograms per sample, was extracted from PBMCs. The second PCR ran roughly 6 to 12 cycles with a sample-barcoded 5' primer and J-beta primers. Tags on each cDNA molecule came from a template-switch adaptor with 12 random nucleotides. TCRdb reprocessed the 5' RACE reads via MiXCR and lists one record per CDR3 protein. The table records 850,000 or so distinct CDR3 sequences, roughly 26% of them present only once. The CDR3 has 13 residues. The ends were cut back, 6 bases at V and 1 base at J, with 9 bases in the middle. Germline V gives CDR1 MNHNS, CDR2 SASEGT. This clonotype was recorded a few times. A much more abundant neighbour one base away suggests this may be a read error.

V usage is TRBV6-1 and J usage is TRBJ2-5; D ambiguous. The TCR comes from a woman over 75 in good health. The sample taken for sequencing was blood. The CDR3 is CASREPGQETQYF. The CDR3 DNA reads as TGTGCCAGCAGGGAACCAGGCCAAGAGACCCAGTACTTC.